This TCR beta chain stems from a study of T-cell reconstitution after alpha-beta-depleted transplantation in children. Notes on this clonotype: Its antigen is undetermined.

Preparation of the TCRbeta library was carried out with unique molecular identifiers. TCRdb recomputed calls from the PCR reads with MiXCR, one row per CDR3 protein. The sample carries hundreds of thousands of distinct CDR3 sequences, 10% to 15% recorded once. The CDR3 totals 14 residues. Germline V gives CDR1 ENHRY, CDR2 SYGVKD. V gave up 11 bases and J gave up 0 bases; unmatched junction bases: 7. General study findings and limits: Alpha-beta T cells about two months after transplant reportedly derived from several hundred expanded graft clones. The main origin of T-cell counts and diversity one year after transplant was newly produced T cells.

The chain employs TRBV10-3 and TRBJ1-5; TRBD1 aligns across 7 bases. The receptor's source is a male patient between 10 and 17 years old who had a stem cell transplant for acute myeloid leukemia, so the T cells may come from the graft donor. Material: PBMCs, mostly from graft donor cells, obtained 360 days after TCRalphabeta/CD19-depleted stem cell transplant. CDR3 in amino acids: CAVGQAYSNQPQHF. The CDR3 DNA reads TGTGCCGTCGGACAGGCATATAGCAATCAGCCCCAGCATTTT.